This T cell receptor (beta chain) was sequenced in a study of regulatory T cells in long-lasting Graves disease. Trimming cost V 5 bases and J 8 bases, with 21 bases left between them. This CDR3 contains 15 residues. CDR1 and CDR2 (germline): MNHNS, SASEGT. Time point given: persistent/refractory GD, antithyroid drugs over 5 years with positive TRAb. Extracted PBMC RNA gave rise to the TCR library. TCR beta libraries were built with iRepertoire HTBI primers and Arm-PCR of CDR3 regions. TCRdb redid the calling of the multiplex PCR reads with MiXCR, one entry per CDR3 protein. The sample shows over 450,000 distinct CDR3 sequences, about 22% of them seen only once.

This TCR came from a female donor with Graves disease. The specimen was peripheral blood mononuclear cells (PBMCs), collected when the disease was refractory, from a patient treated with antithyroid drugs. The J gene is TRBJ1-1, the V gene TRBV6-1; possible D gene TRBD1, 5 bases. CDR3 loop: CASSNPGQGVGEAFF. The CDR3 bases are TGTGCCAGCAGTAATCCGGGGCAGGGCGTAGGCGAAGCTTTCTTT.